The 8 T cell receptor beta chains in this list originate from one sample, sequenced in a study of CD8 T cells in Susac syndrome. Random hexamers were used to reverse transcribe an amount of about 0.45 to 1 ug RNA. TCRdb reprocessed the immunoSEQ multiplex PCR reads via MiXCR and lists one record per CDR3 protein. Here the sample spans about 71,000 distinct CDR3 sequences, roughly 93% being singletons. The sample consisted of CD4+ T cells from PBMCs. The receptors originated from a human donor with Susac syndrome.

The chain is built from TRBV2 and TRBJ2-3, with 9 bases lining up with TRBD1. Germline assignment: CDR1 SNHLY and CDR2 FYNNEI. Trimming removed 11 bases from V and 2 bases from J; junction bases left unmatched: 2. CDR3 length equals 12 residues. CDR3 sequence reads: CAGQGFTDTQYF. Here the CDR3 DNA reads TGTGCCGGACAGGGGTTCACAGATACGCAGTATTTT.

The rearrangement links TRBV6-2 or TRBV6-3 to TRBJ2-5; 7 nucleotides align to TRBD1. The CDR3 extends over 12 amino acids. V dropped 2 bases and J dropped 10; count of bases not matched to a gene: 4. Germline lookup yields CDR1 MNHEY and CDR2 SVGEGT. The CDR3 protein is CASSYPRGIQYF. The CDR3 DNA follows: TGTGCCAGCAGTTACCCCAGGGGGATCCAGTACTTC.

V and J are TRBV18 and TRBJ2-5; maybe TRBD1 (6 bases). This CDR3 spans 14 amino acids. Germline V gene sequence: CDR1 KGHSH, CDR2 LQKENI. Trimming stripped 3 bases from V and 2 bases from J, with 10 bases between. The CDR3, as DNA: TGTGCCAGCTCACCCTCCAGGGGACAAGAGACCCAGTACTTC. Its translation is CASSPSRGQETQYF.

V gene TRBV7-3 combines with J gene TRBJ1-2; 7 nucleotides agree with TRBD1. This CDR3 is 13 amino acids long. Unmatched junction bases numbered 7, after V lost 5 bases and J lost 7 bases. The germline CDR1 and CDR2 sequences are SGHTA and FQGTGA. CDR3 sequence (DNA): TGTGCCAGCAGCCCCAGCCAGGGGGGTGGCTACACCTTC. Protein: CASSPSQGGGYTF.

V usage is TRBV12-3 or TRBV12-4 and J usage is TRBJ2-7; D unclear. The ends were cut back, 5 bases at V and 9 bases at J, with 17 bases in the middle. The CDR3 loop spans 13 amino acids. The CDR3 nucleotides are TGTGCCAGCAGTCCTTGGTTGGGGTTAGGGCAGTACTTC. It translates to CASSPWLGLGQYF.

This clonotype has a handful of counts. The chain combines TRBV30 with TRBJ2-7; D remains unclear. CDR3 length equals 12 residues. The germline V gene has CDR1 GTSNPN and CDR2 SVGIG (reference sequence). The V end was cut by 0 bases, the J end by 4 bases, with 7 bases between. The DNA for the CDR3 is TGTGCCTGGAGTGTAATGGCGTACGAGCAGTACTTC. Translation gives CAWSVMAYEQYF.

In its sample, this clonotype was seen a few times. This rearrangement joins TRBV6-5 to TRBJ2-5; 7 bases fit TRBD1. CDR1 is MNHEY and CDR2 is SVGAGI in the germline V gene. CDR3 size: 16 residues. J lost 4 bases, V lost 2 bases, and 10 bases had no gene match. CDR3 in amino acids: CASSYATGTAGETQYF. Written as DNA, the CDR3 is TGTGCCAGCAGTTACGCGACAGGGACGGCGGGAGAGACCCAGTACTTC.

This chain uses TRBV13 with TRBJ2-3, with D possibly being TRBD1 or TRBD2 (6 bases each). V was clipped by 3 bases and J by 5 bases, with 15 bases between them. The CDR3 runs 15 residues. CDR1 is PRHDT, CDR2 FYEKMQ, per germline (reference sequence). The DNA for the CDR3 is TGTGCCAGCAGCTTGGTAGGGGGGCCGGGAGATACGCAGTATTTT. Translation gives CASSLVGGPGDTQYF.